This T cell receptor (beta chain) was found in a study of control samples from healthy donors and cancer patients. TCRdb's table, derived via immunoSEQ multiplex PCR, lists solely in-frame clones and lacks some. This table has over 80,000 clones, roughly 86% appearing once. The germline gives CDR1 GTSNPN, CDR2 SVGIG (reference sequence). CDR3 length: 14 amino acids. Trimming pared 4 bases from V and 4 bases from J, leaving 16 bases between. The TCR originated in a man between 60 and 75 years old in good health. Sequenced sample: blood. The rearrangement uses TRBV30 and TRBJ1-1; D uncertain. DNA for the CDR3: TGTGCCTGGACGGTGAGACGAGGAGCCACTGAAGCTTTCTTT. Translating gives CAWTVRRGATEAFF.